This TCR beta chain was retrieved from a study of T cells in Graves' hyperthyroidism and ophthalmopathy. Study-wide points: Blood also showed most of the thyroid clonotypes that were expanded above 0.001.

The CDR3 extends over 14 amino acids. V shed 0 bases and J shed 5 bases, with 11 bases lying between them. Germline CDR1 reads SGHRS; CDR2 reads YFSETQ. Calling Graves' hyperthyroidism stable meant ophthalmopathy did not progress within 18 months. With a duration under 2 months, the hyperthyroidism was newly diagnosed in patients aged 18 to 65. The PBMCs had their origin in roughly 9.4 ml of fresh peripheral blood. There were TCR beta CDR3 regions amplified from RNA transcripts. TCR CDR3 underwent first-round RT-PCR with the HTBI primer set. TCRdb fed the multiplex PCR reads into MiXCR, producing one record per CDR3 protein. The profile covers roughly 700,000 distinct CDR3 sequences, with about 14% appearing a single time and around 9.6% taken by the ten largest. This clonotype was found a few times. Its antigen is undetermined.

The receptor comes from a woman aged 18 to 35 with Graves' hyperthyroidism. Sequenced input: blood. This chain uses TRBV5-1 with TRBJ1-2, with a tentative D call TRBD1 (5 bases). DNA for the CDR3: TGCGCCAGCAGCTTGGGGGACCTGGTTTATGGCTACACCTTC. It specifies CASSLGDLVYGYTF.